The 20 T cell receptor beta chains presented below share a single source sample, sequenced in a study of blood T cell repertoires in COVID-19. Profiling relied on immunoSEQ multiplex PCR, and the TCRdb table lists in-frame clones only, not all of them. The sample comprises about 130,000 clones, roughly 80% of which are singletons, and about 10% rests with the top ten. Sequences were obtained from peripheral blood. These TCRs come from a man aged 60 to 69 who had recovered from COVID-19.

The V gene is TRBV5-1, the J gene TRBJ2-5; D perhaps matches TRBD1 (6 bases). CDR1 SGHRS and CDR2 YFSETQ come from the germline V gene. This CDR3 is 14 amino acids long. The ends were cut back, 4 bases at V and 3 bases at J, with 13 bases in the middle. CDR3 in DNA: TGCGCCAGCAGCACGATGACAGGAAAAGAGACCCAGTACTTC. This encodes CASSTMTGKETQYF.

CDR3 sequence: CASNAGATDTQYF. The CDR3 coding sequence is TGTGCCAGTAACGCGGGGGCTACAGATACGCAGTATTTT. The V and J genes are TRBV19 and TRBJ2-3, with D possibly TRBD2 on 7 matching bases. Germline V gene sequence: CDR1 LNHDA, CDR2 SQIVND (reference sequence). The length of the CDR3 is 13 residues. V was clipped by 7 bases and J by 3 bases, with 11 bases between them.

The rearrangement links TRBV2 to TRBJ1-1; D might be TRBD1 (5 bases). This CDR3 spans 13 amino acids. V was clipped by 4 bases and J by 5 bases, with 11 bases between them. CDR1 and CDR2 from the germline V gene are SNHLY and FYNNEI. The DNA for the CDR3 is TGTGCCAGCAGTGGACCCGGGGGTACTGAAGCTTTCTTT. Protein: CASSGPGGTEAFF.

This chain links TRBV28 with TRBJ2-3, with TRBD1 matching 7 bases. V dropped 4 bases and J dropped 2; count of bases not matched to a gene: 9. The CDR3 totals 16 residues. The germline V gene has CDR1 MDHEN and CDR2 SYDVKM. CDR3 in amino acids: CASSSGGDSITDTQYF. The CDR3 nucleotides are TGTGCCAGCAGTTCCGGTGGGGACAGTATCACAGATACGCAGTATTTT.

The gene calls are TRBV7-3 and TRBJ2-2, with D possibly TRBD2 on 6 matching bases. Trimming removed 5 bases at V and 4 bases at J, with 23 bases between. The CDR3 consists of 18 residues. Germline V gene data show CDR1 as SGHTA and CDR2 as FQGTGA. This chain's CDR3 is CASSAISFPGEGTGELFF. DNA for the CDR3: TGTGCCAGCAGCGCCATCTCGTTTCCGGGAGAGGGCACCGGGGAGCTGTTTTTT.

This chain joins TRBV19 and TRBJ1-5; tentative D call: TRBD1 (5 bases). V lost 3 bases, J lost 9 bases, and 18 bases lay in between. Germline CDR1 LNHDA, CDR2 SQIVND (reference sequence). This CDR3 has 15 residues. DNA of the CDR3: TGTGCCAGTAGTATTAGGGGAGGCCCTGGGTCGCCCCAGCATTTT. Encoded protein: CASSIRGGPGSPQHF.

The J gene is TRBJ2-3, the V gene TRBV24-1; D gene ambiguous. The CDR3 is made up of 16 amino acids. V lost 5 bases to trimming and J lost 4 bases, with 18 bases between them. Germline V gene lookup returns CDR1 KGHDR and CDR2 SFDVKD. CDR3: CATSAPGLVAADTQYF. The CDR3 DNA sequence: TGTGCCACCAGTGCCCCTGGCCTAGTAGCCGCAGATACGCAGTATTTT.

V gene TRBV7-6 combines with J gene TRBJ1-4, with D hard to call. Germline V gene lookup returns CDR1 SGHVS and CDR2 FNYEAQ. The CDR3 contains 13 residues. V was pared by 3 bases and J by 8 bases, with 10 bases between. CDR3 in amino acids: CASSLGVTEKLFF. CDR3 coding DNA: TGTGCCAGCAGCTTGGGCGTGACAGAAAAACTGTTTTTT.

The chain joins TRBV2 to TRBJ2-7; D uncertain. This CDR3 is built from 11 residues. Trimming took 5 bases from V and 2 from J, leaving 4 bases between them. Germline V lookup: CDR1 SNHLY, CDR2 FYNNEI. The CDR3 is CASSFTYEQYF. The CDR3, as DNA: TGTGCCAGCAGTTTTACCTACGAGCAGTACTTC.

V gene TRBV5-4 combines with J gene TRBJ2-3; 7 bases align to TRBD2. The trim removed 0 bases at V and 1 base at J, leaving 5 bases unmatched. Germline V gene sequence: CDR1 SGHNT, CDR2 YYREEE (reference sequence). CDR3 length: 16 amino acids. CDR3 sequence reads: CASSLVLGGGTDTQYF. CDR3 DNA: TGTGCCAGCAGCTTGGTGCTGGGAGGGGGCACAGATACGCAGTATTTT.

The genes are TRBV19 and TRBJ2-2; 8 nucleotides match TRBD1. V gave up 4 bases and J gave up 5 bases; unmatched junction bases: 6. Germline V gene lookup returns CDR1 LNHDA and CDR2 SQIVND (reference sequence). This CDR3 has 15 amino acids. The CDR3 here is CASSTRTGRTGELFF. The DNA of the CDR3 is TGTGCCAGTAGTACCCGGACAGGGAGGACCGGGGAGCTGTTTTTT.

V usage is TRBV3-1 (or the pseudogene TRBV3-2) and J usage is TRBJ1-5; 7 bases fit TRBD1. Germline V gene data show CDR1 as LGHDT and CDR2 as YNNKEL (reference sequence). After removal of 4 bases from V and 4 bases from J, the junction contained 7 bases not matched to a gene. The CDR3 covers 15 residues. The CDR3 region is CASSPPGTANQPQHF. For the CDR3, the DNA is TGTGCCAGCAGCCCTCCCGGGACAGCAAATCAGCCCCAGCATTTT.

This chain links TRBV19 with TRBJ1-2, with TRBD1 matching over 9 bases. V was pared by 4 bases and J by 4 bases, with 7 bases of the junction left unmatched. The CDR3 totals 15 residues. Germline loops: CDR1 LNHDA, CDR2 SQIVND (reference sequence). The CDR3 is CASSTGTGHGYGYTF. For the CDR3, the DNA is TGTGCCAGTAGTACCGGGACAGGGCATGGCTATGGCTACACCTTC. Combining the CDR3 with reference TRBV19 and TRBJ1-2 gives the whole variable domain DGGITQSPKYLFRKEGQNVTLSCEQNLNHDAMYWYRQDPGQGLRLIYYSQIVNDFQKGDIAEGYSVSREKKESFPLTVTSAQKNPTAFYLCASSTGTGHGYGYTFGSGTRLTVV.

The chain couples TRBV29-1 to TRBJ1-4; weak D call: TRBD1 (6 bases). The V end lost 4 bases, the J end lost 8 bases, and 20 bases lay between the germline ends. Per germline, CDR1 SQVTM and CDR2 ANQGSEA. The CDR3 has 15 amino acids. The CDR3 DNA is TGCAGCGTTGCGGGACAATCCAGTGGAGGCGAAAAACTGTTTTTT. Translation: CSVAGQSSGGEKLFF.

The chain has TRBV14 and TRBJ1-3; 8 bases are a match to TRBD1. Trimming removed 4 bases from V and 3 bases from J; junction bases left unmatched: 8. The germline gives CDR1 SGHDN, CDR2 FVKESK. CDR3 length equals 16 residues. The CDR3 is CASSPTQGAIGNTIYF. DNA for the CDR3: TGTGCCAGCAGCCCCACTCAGGGGGCGATTGGAAACACCATATATTTT.

J is TRBJ1-2 and V is TRBV6-6, with D unclear. Germline CDR1 is MNHNY and CDR2 is SVGAGI (reference sequence). The CDR3 has 15 amino acids. Trimming took 7 bases from V and 0 from J, leaving 15 bases between them. CDR3 residues: CASIADIPPNYGYTF. DNA of the CDR3: TGTGCCAGCATTGCCGACATTCCCCCTAACTATGGCTACACCTTC.

The rearrangement joins TRBV7-3 to TRBJ2-2; 8 bases align to TRBD1. Germline lookup yields CDR1 SGHTA and CDR2 FQGTGA. CDR3 length: 15 residues. Trimming at V came to 5 bases and at J to 3 bases, leaving 5 bases not matched to a gene. This CDR3 is CASSPNRGDTGELFF. The CDR3 DNA follows: TGTGCCAGCAGCCCCAACAGGGGGGACACCGGGGAGCTGTTTTTT.

The rearrangement uses TRBV19 and TRBJ1-2; D gene ambiguous. V lost 4 bases and J 8 bases, leaving 11 bases between the germline ends. The length of the CDR3 is 12 residues. Germline CDR1 LNHDA, CDR2 SQIVND (reference sequence). CDR3 bases: TGTGCCAGTAGTAAAACGGGGAGCGGCTACACCTTC. Protein sequence: CASSKTGSGYTF. The full variable domain, in which reference TRBV19 and TRBJ1-2 provide the parts outside the CDR3, is DGGITQSPKYLFRKEGQNVTLSCEQNLNHDAMYWYRQDPGQGLRLIYYSQIVNDFQKGDIAEGYSVSREKKESFPLTVTSAQKNPTAFYLCASSKTGSGYTFGSGTRLTVV.

The chain uses TRBV20-1 and TRBJ2-1; D remains unclear. V lost 3 bases, J lost 10 bases, and 13 bases lay in between. Germline CDR1 DFQATT, CDR2 SNEGSKA (reference sequence). This CDR3 is 12 amino acids long. The CDR3 loop reads CSASGRLQEQFF. The CDR3 DNA is TGCAGTGCTAGTGGGCGGCTTCAGGAGCAGTTCTTC.

This clone was counted only a few times. The rearrangement uses TRBV29-1 and TRBJ1-1, with D maybe TRBD1 (6 bases). The CDR3 length is 12 residues. Trimming took 4 bases from V and 7 from J, leaving 13 bases between them. Germline CDR1 reads SQVTM; CDR2 reads ANQGSEA. The DNA for the CDR3 is TGCAGCGTTGGTTACAGGGATCATGAAGCTTTCTTT. Protein sequence: CSVGYRDHEAFF.